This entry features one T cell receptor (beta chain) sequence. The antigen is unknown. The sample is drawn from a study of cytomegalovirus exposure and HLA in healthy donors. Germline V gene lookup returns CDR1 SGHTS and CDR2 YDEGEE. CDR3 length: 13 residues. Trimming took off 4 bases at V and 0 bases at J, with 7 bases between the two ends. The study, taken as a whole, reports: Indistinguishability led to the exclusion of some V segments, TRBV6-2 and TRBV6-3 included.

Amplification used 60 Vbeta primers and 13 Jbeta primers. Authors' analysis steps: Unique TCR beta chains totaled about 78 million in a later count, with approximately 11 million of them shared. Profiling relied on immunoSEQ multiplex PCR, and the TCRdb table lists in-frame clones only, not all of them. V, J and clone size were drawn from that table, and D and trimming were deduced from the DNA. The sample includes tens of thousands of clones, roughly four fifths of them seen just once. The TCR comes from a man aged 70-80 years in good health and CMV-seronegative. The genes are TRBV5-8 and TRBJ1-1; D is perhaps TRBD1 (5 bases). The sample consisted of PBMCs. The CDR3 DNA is TGTGCCAGCAGCAAGACAGTGAACACTGAAGCTTTCTTT. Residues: CASSKTVNTEAFF. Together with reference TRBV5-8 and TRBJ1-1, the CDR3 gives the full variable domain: EAGVTQSPTHLIKTRGQQATLRCSPISGHTSVYWYQQALGLGLQFLLWYDEGEERNRGNFPPRFSGRQFPNYSSELNVNALELEDSALYLCASSKTVNTEAFFGQGTRLTVV.